These 29 T cell receptor beta chains were all obtained from the same sample, sequenced in a study of shared clonotypes between healthy human individuals. This table comes from immunoSEQ multiplex PCR, and its TCRdb copy is limited to in-frame clones, with some not included. The profile covers 2 million to 2.5 million clones, with approximately 93% appearing a single time and about 0.37% taken by the ten largest. The sequencing sample was made of naive CD4+ T cells from PBMCs. Subset here: CD45RA+ positively selected. Receptors were obtained from a man aged 18 to 30 in good health. Some clones in this sample may be carry-over from other donors' samples.

The chain couples TRBV11-2 to TRBJ1-1, with D perhaps matching TRBD1 (5 bases). In germline, CDR1 is SGHAT, CDR2 FQNNGV. V was cut by 5 bases and J by 3 bases, with 10 bases left in between. The CDR3 contains 13 residues. This CDR3 reads CASSPDRYTEAFF. The CDR3 nucleotides read TGTGCCAGCAGCCCAGACAGATACACTGAAGCTTTCTTT.

CDR3 coding DNA: TGTGCCAGCAGCGGACTAGCGGGAGTTAACGGAGATACGCAGTATTTT. Protein sequence: CASSGLAGVNGDTQYF. The genes are TRBV2 and TRBJ2-3; 13 nucleotides agree with TRBD2. Germline CDR1 and CDR2: SNHLY and FYNNEI. V gave up 6 bases and J gave up 5 bases; unmatched junction bases: 8. The CDR3 length is 16 residues. Combining the CDR3 with reference TRBV2 and TRBJ2-3 gives the whole variable domain EPEVTQTPSHQVTQMGQEVILRCVPISNHLYFYWYRQILGQKVEFLVSFYNNEISEKSEIFDDQFSVERPDGSNFTLKIRSTKLEDSAMYFCASSGLAGVNGDTQYFGPGTRLTVL.

This clone was detected only a few times. The chain recombines TRBV30 with TRBJ1-5; D unclear. The CDR3 has 13 amino acids. V was trimmed by 0 bases and J by 4 bases, leaving 7 bases between them. Germline V gene lookup returns CDR1 GTSNPN and CDR2 SVGIG (reference sequence). CDR3 amino acids: CAWSVERNQPQHF. In nucleotides, the CDR3 is TGTGCCTGGAGTGTGGAACGTAATCAGCCCCAGCATTTT.

The chain uses TRBV2 and TRBJ1-2; D is possibly TRBD1 (6 bases). Germline CDR1 is SNHLY and CDR2 is FYNNEI. The CDR3 has 13 residues. Trimming took 6 bases from V and 5 from J, leaving 13 bases between them. The CDR3 DNA sequence: TGTGCCAGCAGCATTACAGGGTTGTATGGCTACACCTTC. This encodes CASSITGLYGYTF.

The chain carries TRBV28 and TRBJ2-1; 7 bases are a match to TRBD2. V lost 4 bases to trimming and J lost 1 base; unmatched junction nucleotides: 4. Germline CDR1 and CDR2: MDHEN and SYDVKM. The CDR3 is 15 amino acids. The CDR3 here is CASSWRGGSYNEQFF. CDR3 sequence (DNA): TGTGCCAGCAGTTGGCGCGGGGGATCCTACAATGAGCAGTTCTTC.

The rearrangement uses TRBV5-6 and TRBJ1-6; D is uncertain. The CDR3 is made up of 15 amino acids. V lost 1 base to trimming and J lost 8 bases, with 13 bases between them. Germline V lookup: CDR1 SGHDT, CDR2 YYEEEE. CDR3 coding DNA: TGTGCCAGCAGCTTGATTGGACGTGAAGATTCACCCCTCCACTTT. Translation gives CASSLIGREDSPLHF.

The chain recombines TRBV6-1 with TRBJ1-4; 8 nucleotides line up with TRBD1. The trim removed 8 bases at V and 8 bases at J, leaving 7 bases unmatched. The CDR3 contains 13 residues. Germline loops: CDR1 MNHNS, CDR2 SASEGT. In DNA form, the CDR3 reads TGTGCCAGCCTGGACAGGGTCGGCGAAAAACTGTTTTTT. Translated: CASLDRVGEKLFF.

V gene TRBV5-1 combines with J gene TRBJ2-3; no definite D call. Between the trimmed V and J ends, which lost 0 bases and 2 bases, there was a span of 10 bases. The CDR3 extends over 15 amino acids. Germline CDR1 SGHRS, CDR2 YFSETQ. The CDR3 nucleotides are TGCGCCAGCAGCTTGGCCATGCAGAACACAGATACGCAGTATTTT. Protein sequence: CASSLAMQNTDTQYF.

This chain links TRBV6-6 with TRBJ1-2; TRBD1 agrees at 7 bases. The CDR3 spans 15 residues. Germline trimming cut 6 bases from V and 8 bases from J; bases unmatched to any gene: 15. Germline CDR1 and CDR2: MNHNY and SVGAGI (reference sequence). The CDR3 sequence: CASRPPGQPLSGYTF. CDR3 sequence (DNA): TGTGCCAGCAGGCCCCCGGGACAGCCCCTGTCCGGCTACACCTTC.

The rearrangement uses TRBV6-6 and TRBJ1-2; 7 bases match TRBD1. The CDR3 runs to 14 residues. Per the germline V gene, CDR1 is MNHNY and CDR2 is SVGAGI (reference sequence). V lost 10 bases and J lost 8; bases outside the gene matches: 16. The CDR3 is CATLERASRGGYTF. CDR3 nucleotide sequence: TGTGCCACTCTAGAAAGGGCGAGCAGGGGGGGCTACACCTTC.

The gene calls are TRBV2 and TRBJ2-7; D call uncertain. CDR1 SNHLY and CDR2 FYNNEI come from the germline V gene. Trimming removed 6 bases from V and 3 bases from J, with 12 bases in between. The CDR3 totals 13 residues. CDR3 bases: TGTGCCAGCAGCTTCGACTTAGGCTACGAGCAGTACTTC. Residues: CASSFDLGYEQYF.

V is TRBV5-1 and J is TRBJ2-2; possible D gene TRBD2, 5 bases. Germline lookup yields CDR1 SGHRS and CDR2 YFSETQ. The CDR3 runs 15 residues. The ends were cut back, 4 bases at V and 4 bases at J, with 14 bases in the middle. CDR3 sequence (DNA): TGCGCCAGCAGCGAACGGACTGGCGGCACCGGGGAGCTGTTTTTT. This codes for CASSERTGGTGELFF.

The chain combines TRBV6-5 with TRBJ2-5, with 8 bases that match TRBD1. Germline V lookup: CDR1 MNHEY, CDR2 SVGAGI. This CDR3 comprises 15 residues. The trim removed 0 bases at V and 1 base at J, leaving 1 base unmatched. CDR3 in amino acids: CASSYSGTGQETQYF. DNA for the CDR3: TGTGCCAGCAGTTACTCGGGGACAGGCCAAGAGACCCAGTACTTC.

This clone was counted a few times. The chain has TRBV28 and TRBJ1-5, with a tentative D call TRBD1 (6 bases). Germline CDR1 and CDR2: MDHEN and SYDVKM. The CDR3 length is 14 residues. V gave up 5 bases and J gave up 4 bases, with 12 bases separating them. The CDR3 region is CASSTGYRNQPQHF. The CDR3 region has the DNA TGTGCCAGCAGTACAGGGTATAGGAATCAGCCCCAGCATTTT. The entire variable domain, with the rest obtained from reference TRBV28 and TRBJ1-5, is as follows: DVKVTQSSRYLVKRTGEKVFLECVQDMDHENMFWYRQDPGLGLRLIYFSYDVKMKEKGDIPEGYSVSREKKERFSLILESASTNQTSMYLCASSTGYRNQPQHFGDGTRLSIL.

This clone was detected once. The chain employs TRBV18 and TRBJ1-5, with 7 bases lining up with TRBD1. In germline, CDR1 is KGHSH, CDR2 LQKENI. This CDR3 has 18 amino acids. Germline trimming cut 1 base from V and 0 bases from J; bases unmatched to any gene: 9. The CDR3 is CASSPLRTGHYSNQPQHF. The CDR3 DNA reads as TGTGCCAGCTCACCACTTAGGACAGGCCATTATAGCAATCAGCCCCAGCATTTT.

CDR3 sequence reads: CASSQGVSSLNTEAFF. In DNA form, the CDR3 reads TGCGCCAGCAGCCAAGGAGTATCTAGTTTGAACACTGAAGCTTTCTTT. V gene TRBV4-3 combines with J gene TRBJ1-1; D uncertain. The CDR3 length is 16 residues. Deletions cut 1 base from V and 0 bases from J, with 12 bases between. The germline gives CDR1 LGHNA, CDR2 YSLEER.

The chain recombines TRBV9 with TRBJ1-1; D is uncertain. Germline CDR1 SGDLS, CDR2 YYNGEE. Trimming pared 0 bases from V and 0 bases from J, leaving 9 bases between. The CDR3 runs to 15 residues. CDR3 nucleotides: TGTGCCAGCAGCGTAGCACAGAGAATGAACACTGAAGCTTTCTTT. It specifies CASSVAQRMNTEAFF.

This clone has only one observation. The gene calls are TRBV28 and TRBJ1-5, with a possible D match to TRBD1 (6 bases). Germline CDR1 and CDR2: MDHEN and SYDVKM. The CDR3 is 16 amino acids. Trimming stripped 7 bases from V and 0 bases from J, with 16 bases between. CDR3 amino acids: CASIRGGDTSNQPQHF. CDR3 sequence (DNA): TGTGCCAGCATCCGAGGGGGAGACACTAGCAATCAGCCCCAGCATTTT. Full variable domain (rest looked up from reference TRBV28 and TRBJ1-5): DVKVTQSSRYLVKRTGEKVFLECVQDMDHENMFWYRQDPGLGLRLIYFSYDVKMKEKGDIPEGYSVSREKKERFSLILESASTNQTSMYLCASIRGGDTSNQPQHFGDGTRLSIL.

The chain has TRBV7-2 and TRBJ2-7, with 9 positions matching TRBD1. J was trimmed by 2 bases and V by 5 bases; bases with no gene match: 4. Germline V lookup: CDR1 SGHTA, CDR2 FQGNSA. CDR3 size: 14 residues. DNA for the CDR3: TGTGCCAGCAGCCAACAGGGGGCAACCTACGAGCAGTACTTC. Its translation: CASSQQGATYEQYF.

V gene TRBV5-1 combines with J gene TRBJ2-1; D might be TRBD2 (5 bases). The length of the CDR3 is 15 residues. CDR1 is SGHRS and CDR2 is YFSETQ in the germline V gene. Trimming left V 6 bases short and J 0 bases short, with 13 bases between. The CDR3 loop reads CASTIGSPSYNEQFF. The CDR3 nucleotides read TGCGCCAGCACGATAGGGAGCCCCTCCTACAATGAGCAGTTCTTC.

J is TRBJ2-5 and V is TRBV7-2; TRBD1 agrees at 8 bases. CDR3 length: 13 amino acids. V lost 3 bases and J lost 5; bases outside the gene matches: 2. Germline V gene lookup returns CDR1 SGHTA and CDR2 FQGNSA. CDR3 sequence: CASSLDRDETQYF. The CDR3 nucleotides are TGTGCCAGCAGCTTGGACAGGGATGAGACCCAGTACTTC.

In its sample, this clone was seen a few times. Other DNA sequences from this sample encode an identical CDR3 as well. The chain employs TRBV7-6 and TRBJ2-5; D ambiguous. This CDR3 is built from 11 residues. Between the trimmed V and J ends, which lost 0 bases and 4 bases, there was a span of 0 bases. Germline V gene lookup returns CDR1 SGHVS and CDR2 FNYEAQ. The CDR3 loop reads CASSLAETQYF. In DNA form, the CDR3 reads TGTGCCAGCAGCTTAGCAGAGACCCAGTACTTC.

The chain recombines TRBV4-3 with TRBJ2-1; 7 bases line up with TRBD2. This CDR3 is 16 amino acids long. Germline lookup yields CDR1 LGHNA and CDR2 YSLEER. V lost 3 bases, J lost 6 bases, and 11 bases stayed unmatched. CDR3 amino acids: CASSQGVQRGSNEQFF. In nucleotides, the CDR3 is TGCGCCAGCAGCCAGGGGGTCCAGCGGGGTTCCAATGAGCAGTTCTTC.

The chain is built from TRBV18 and TRBJ2-2; the match to TRBD2 covers 10 bases. This CDR3 has 19 amino acids. V was pared by 2 bases and J by 4 bases, with 13 bases of the junction left unmatched. Germline V gene data show CDR1 as KGHSH and CDR2 as LQKENI. The CDR3, as DNA: TGTGCCAGCTCACCAACGCTAGCGGGAGTGATGGGGACCACCGGGGAGCTGTTTTTT. It yields the protein CASSPTLAGVMGTTGELFF.

The chain carries TRBV18 and TRBJ1-4; D is perhaps TRBD1 (5 bases). Trimming removed 2 bases from V and 5 bases from J, with 12 bases in between. Germline V gives CDR1 KGHSH, CDR2 LQKENI. This CDR3 has 15 amino acids. The CDR3 sequence: CASSPGGTENEKLFF. The CDR3, as DNA: TGTGCCAGCTCACCAGGGGGGACGGAGAATGAAAAACTGTTTTTT.

The chain is built from TRBV5-1 and TRBJ2-7; possible D gene TRBD2, 6 bases. Trimming cost V 4 bases and J 10 bases, with 24 bases left between them. Germline V gene sequence: CDR1 SGHRS, CDR2 YFSETQ. The CDR3 covers 15 residues. The CDR3 coding sequence is TGCGCCAGCAGCCCGGGGGACTCAGATACTACGAGACAGTACTTC. The encoded protein is CASSPGDSDTTRQYF.

The chain uses TRBV13 and TRBJ2-2; D tentatively reads TRBD1 or TRBD2 (5 bases each). The V gene's germline CDR1 is PRHDT and CDR2 FYEKMQ (reference sequence). CDR3 length: 16 amino acids. V gave up 5 bases and J gave up 5 bases, with 18 bases separating them. DNA of the CDR3: TGTGCCAGCAGCCCGAGTTTGAGGGGCAGAACCGGGGAGCTGTTTTTT. Its translation: CASSPSLRGRTGELFF.

This chain links TRBV6-1 with TRBJ1-5, with D hard to call. Trimming stripped 6 bases from V and 3 bases from J, with 15 bases between. CDR1 is MNHNS and CDR2 is SASEGT in the germline V gene. CDR3 length: 15 residues. The CDR3 spells CASSPAPAPNQPQHF. As DNA, the CDR3 is TGTGCCAGCAGCCCGGCCCCCGCCCCCAATCAGCCCCAGCATTTT.

This clone was found a few times. The J gene is TRBJ1-2, the V gene TRBV18; D is unresolved. V was pared by 2 bases and J by 7 bases, with 11 bases between. CDR1 and CDR2 (germline): KGHSH, LQKENI. The CDR3 contains 13 residues. CDR3 sequence reads: CASSPDLNRGYTF. The CDR3 nucleotides read TGTGCCAGCTCACCAGACTTAAACCGTGGCTACACCTTC.